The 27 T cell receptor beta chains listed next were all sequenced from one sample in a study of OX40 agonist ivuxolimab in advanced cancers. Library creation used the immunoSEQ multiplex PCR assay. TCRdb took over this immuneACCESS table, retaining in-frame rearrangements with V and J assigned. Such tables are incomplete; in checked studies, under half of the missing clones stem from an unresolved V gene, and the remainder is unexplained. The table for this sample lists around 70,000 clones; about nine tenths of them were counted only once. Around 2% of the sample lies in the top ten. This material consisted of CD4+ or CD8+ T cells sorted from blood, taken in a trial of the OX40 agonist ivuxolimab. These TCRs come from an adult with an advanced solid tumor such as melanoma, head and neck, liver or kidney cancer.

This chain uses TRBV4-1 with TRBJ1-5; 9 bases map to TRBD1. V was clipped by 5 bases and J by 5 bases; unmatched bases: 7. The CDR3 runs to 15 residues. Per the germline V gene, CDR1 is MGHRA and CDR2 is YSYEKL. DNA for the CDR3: TGCGCCAGCAGCTCCGGACAGGGGTCATATCAGCCCCAGCATTTT. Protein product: CASSSGQGSYQPQHF.

The CDR3 DNA sequence: TGTGCCAGCAGTGATTTGTACAGGGGGAACACTGAAGCTTTCTTT. Amino acid sequence: CASSDLYRGNTEAFF. The chain couples TRBV6-1 to TRBJ1-1; 7 nucleotides line up with TRBD1. The V gene end was trimmed by 3 bases and the J gene end by 1 base; junction bases not matched to a gene: 5. Germline CDR1 is MNHNS and CDR2 is SASEGT. The CDR3 runs 15 residues.

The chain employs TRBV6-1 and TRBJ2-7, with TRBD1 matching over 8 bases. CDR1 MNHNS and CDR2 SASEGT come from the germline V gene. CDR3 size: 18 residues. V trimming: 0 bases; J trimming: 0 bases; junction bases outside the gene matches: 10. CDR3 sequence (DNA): TGTGCCAGCAGTGAAGCCCTACCGGGACAGGATAGCTCCTACGAGCAGTACTTC. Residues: CASSEALPGQDSSYEQYF.

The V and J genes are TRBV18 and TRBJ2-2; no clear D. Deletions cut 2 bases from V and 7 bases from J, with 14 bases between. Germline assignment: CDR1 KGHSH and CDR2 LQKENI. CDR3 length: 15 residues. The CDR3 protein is CASSPRPILDGELFF. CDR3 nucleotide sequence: TGTGCCAGCTCACCAAGACCTATTTTGGACGGGGAGCTGTTTTTT.

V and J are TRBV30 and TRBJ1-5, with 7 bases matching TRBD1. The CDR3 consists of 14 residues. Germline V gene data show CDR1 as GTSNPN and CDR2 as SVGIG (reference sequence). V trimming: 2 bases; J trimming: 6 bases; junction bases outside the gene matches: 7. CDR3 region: CAWSPQQGIQPQHF. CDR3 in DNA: TGTGCCTGGAGTCCCCAACAGGGGATTCAGCCCCAGCATTTT.

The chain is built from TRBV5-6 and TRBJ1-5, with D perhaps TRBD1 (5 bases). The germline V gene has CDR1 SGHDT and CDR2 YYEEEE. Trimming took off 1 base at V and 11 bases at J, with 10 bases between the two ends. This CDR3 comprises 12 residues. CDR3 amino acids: CASSLSSGTQHF. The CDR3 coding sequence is TGTGCCAGCAGCTTGTCATCAGGGACCCAGCATTTT.

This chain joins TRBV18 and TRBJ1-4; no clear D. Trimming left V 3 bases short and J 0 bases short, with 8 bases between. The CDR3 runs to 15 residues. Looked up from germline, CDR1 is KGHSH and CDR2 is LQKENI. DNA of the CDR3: TGTGCCAGCTCACCTGACGGTTCAACTAATGAAAAACTGTTTTTT. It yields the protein CASSPDGSTNEKLFF.

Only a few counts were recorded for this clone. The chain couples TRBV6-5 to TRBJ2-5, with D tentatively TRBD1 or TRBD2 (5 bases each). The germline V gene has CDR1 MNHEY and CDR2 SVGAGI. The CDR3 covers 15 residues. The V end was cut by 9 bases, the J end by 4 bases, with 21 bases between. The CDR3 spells CASRQRALLGETQYF. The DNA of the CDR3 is TGTGCCAGTAGACAGAGGGCCCTGTTAGGAGAGACCCAGTACTTC.

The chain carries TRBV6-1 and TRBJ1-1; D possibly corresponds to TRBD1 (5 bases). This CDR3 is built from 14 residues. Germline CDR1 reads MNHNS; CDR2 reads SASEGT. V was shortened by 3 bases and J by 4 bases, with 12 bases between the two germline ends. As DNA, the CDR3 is TGTGCCAGCAGTGACAGGGCGGACGGCACTGAAGCTTTCTTT. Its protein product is CASSDRADGTEAFF.

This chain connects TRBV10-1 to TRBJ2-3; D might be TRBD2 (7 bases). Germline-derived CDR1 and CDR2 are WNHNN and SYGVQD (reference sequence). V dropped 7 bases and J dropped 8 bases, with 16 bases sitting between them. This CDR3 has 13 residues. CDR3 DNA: TGCGCCAGCACCCTTGGGGGGGCCAGTACGCAGTATTTT. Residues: CASTLGGASTQYF.

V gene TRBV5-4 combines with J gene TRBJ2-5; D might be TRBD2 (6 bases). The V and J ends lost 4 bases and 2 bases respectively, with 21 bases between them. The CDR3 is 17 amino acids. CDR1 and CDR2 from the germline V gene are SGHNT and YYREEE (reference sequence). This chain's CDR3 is CASSRVLVRREQETQYF. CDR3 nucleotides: TGTGCCAGCAGCCGCGTCTTGGTCCGGAGGGAACAAGAGACCCAGTACTTC.

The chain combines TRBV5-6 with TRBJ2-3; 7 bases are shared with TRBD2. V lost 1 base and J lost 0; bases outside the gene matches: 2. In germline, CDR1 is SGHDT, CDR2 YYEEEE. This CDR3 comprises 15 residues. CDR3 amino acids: CASSLWGGSTDTQYF. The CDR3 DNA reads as TGTGCCAGCAGCTTGTGGGGGGGTAGCACAGATACGCAGTATTTT.

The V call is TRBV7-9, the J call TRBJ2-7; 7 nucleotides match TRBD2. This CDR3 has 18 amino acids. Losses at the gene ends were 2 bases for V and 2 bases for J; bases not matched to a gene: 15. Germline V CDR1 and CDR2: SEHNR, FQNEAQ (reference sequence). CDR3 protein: CASSLSGLGDYHAYEQYF. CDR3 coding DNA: TGTGCCAGCAGCTTATCTGGCCTGGGGGACTATCACGCCTACGAGCAGTACTTC. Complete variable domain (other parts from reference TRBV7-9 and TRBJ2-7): DTGVSQNPRHKITKRGQNVTFRCDPISEHNRLYWYRQTLGQGPEFLTYFQNEAQLEKSRLLSDRFSAERPKGSFSTLEIQRTEQGDSAMYLCASSLSGLGDYHAYEQYFGPGTRLTVT.

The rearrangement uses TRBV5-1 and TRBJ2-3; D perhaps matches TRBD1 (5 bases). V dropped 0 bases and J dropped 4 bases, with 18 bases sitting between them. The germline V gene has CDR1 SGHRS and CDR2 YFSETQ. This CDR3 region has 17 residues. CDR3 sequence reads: CASSLVTDTAGPDTQYF. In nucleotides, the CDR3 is TGCGCCAGCAGCTTGGTCACGGACACGGCTGGACCAGATACGCAGTATTTT.

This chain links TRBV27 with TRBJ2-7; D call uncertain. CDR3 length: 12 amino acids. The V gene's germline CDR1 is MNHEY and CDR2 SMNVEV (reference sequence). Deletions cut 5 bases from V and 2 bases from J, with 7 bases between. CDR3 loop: CASSPTTYEQYF. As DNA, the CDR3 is TGTGCCAGCAGTCCCACGACCTACGAGCAGTACTTC.

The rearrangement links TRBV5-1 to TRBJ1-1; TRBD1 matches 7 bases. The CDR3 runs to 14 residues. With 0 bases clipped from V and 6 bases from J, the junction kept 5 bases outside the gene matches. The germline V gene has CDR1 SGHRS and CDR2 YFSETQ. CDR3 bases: TGCGCCAGCAGCTTGGAGACAGGGTTTTCTGAAGCTTTCTTT. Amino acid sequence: CASSLETGFSEAFF.

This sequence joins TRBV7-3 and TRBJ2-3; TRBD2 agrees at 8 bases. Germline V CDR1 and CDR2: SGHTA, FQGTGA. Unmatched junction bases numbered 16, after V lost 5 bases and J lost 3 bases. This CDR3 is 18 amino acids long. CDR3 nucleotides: TGTGCCAGCAGCCCCCGGGGGGGACCCACCCGGGGGACAGATACGCAGTATTTT. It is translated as CASSPRGGPTRGTDTQYF.

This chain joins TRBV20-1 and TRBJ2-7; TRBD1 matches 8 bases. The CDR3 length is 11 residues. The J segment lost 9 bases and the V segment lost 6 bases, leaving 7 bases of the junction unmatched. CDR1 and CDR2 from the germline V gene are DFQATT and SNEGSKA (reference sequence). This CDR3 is CSAGGQGRQYF. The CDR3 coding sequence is TGCAGTGCGGGCGGACAGGGAAGGCAGTACTTC.

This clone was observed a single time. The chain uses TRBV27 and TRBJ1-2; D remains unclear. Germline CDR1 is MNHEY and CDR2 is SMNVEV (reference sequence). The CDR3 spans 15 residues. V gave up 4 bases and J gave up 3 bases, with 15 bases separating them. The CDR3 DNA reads TGTGCCAGCAGTTCCCGAAGTTCCTTCGACTATGGCTACACCTTC. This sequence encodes CASSSRSSFDYGYTF.

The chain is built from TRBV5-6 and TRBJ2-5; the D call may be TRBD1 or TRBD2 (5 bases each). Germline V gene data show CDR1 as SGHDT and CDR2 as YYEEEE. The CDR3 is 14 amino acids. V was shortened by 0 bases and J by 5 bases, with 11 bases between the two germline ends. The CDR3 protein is CASSLGGVRETQYF. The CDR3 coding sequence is TGTGCCAGCAGCTTGGGAGGGGTCCGGGAGACCCAGTACTTC.

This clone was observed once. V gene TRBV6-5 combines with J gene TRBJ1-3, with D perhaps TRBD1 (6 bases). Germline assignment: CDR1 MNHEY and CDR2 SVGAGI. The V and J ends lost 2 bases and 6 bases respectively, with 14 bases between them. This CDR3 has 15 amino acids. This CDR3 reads CASSYLQGRENTIYF. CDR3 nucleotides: TGTGCCAGCAGTTACCTACAGGGACGGGAAAACACCATATATTTT.

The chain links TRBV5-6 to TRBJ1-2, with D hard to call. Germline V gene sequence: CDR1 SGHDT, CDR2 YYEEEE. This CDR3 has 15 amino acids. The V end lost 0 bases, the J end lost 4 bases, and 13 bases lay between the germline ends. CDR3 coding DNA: TGTGCCAGCAGCTTGGCACTGAATTTGGGCTATGGCTACACCTTC. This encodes CASSLALNLGYGYTF.

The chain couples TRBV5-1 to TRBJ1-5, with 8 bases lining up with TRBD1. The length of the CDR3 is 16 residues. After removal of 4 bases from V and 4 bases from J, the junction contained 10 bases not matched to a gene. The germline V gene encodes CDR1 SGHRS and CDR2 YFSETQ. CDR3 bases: TGCGCCAGCAGCGTCGGGGACAGGAGTTTAAATCAGCCCCAGCATTTT. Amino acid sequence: CASSVGDRSLNQPQHF.

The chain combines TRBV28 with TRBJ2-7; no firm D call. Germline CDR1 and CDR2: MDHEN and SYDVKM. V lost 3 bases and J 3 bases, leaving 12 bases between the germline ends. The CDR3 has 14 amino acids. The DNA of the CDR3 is TGTGCCAGCAGTTTCCGATCTGCGTACTACGAGCAGTACTTC. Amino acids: CASSFRSAYYEQYF.

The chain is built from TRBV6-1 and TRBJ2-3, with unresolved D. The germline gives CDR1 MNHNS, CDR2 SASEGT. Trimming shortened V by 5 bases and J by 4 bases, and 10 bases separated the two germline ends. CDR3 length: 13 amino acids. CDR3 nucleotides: TGTGCCAGCAGTTCATATCGACCAGATACGCAGTATTTT. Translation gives CASSSYRPDTQYF.

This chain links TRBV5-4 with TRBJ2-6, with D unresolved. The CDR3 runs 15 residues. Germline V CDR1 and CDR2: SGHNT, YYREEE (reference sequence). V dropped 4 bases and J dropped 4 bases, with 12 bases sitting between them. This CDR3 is CASSHDGQGANVLTF. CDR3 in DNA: TGTGCCAGCAGCCATGACGGGCAGGGGGCCAACGTCCTGACTTTC.

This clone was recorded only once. The CDR3 loop is CASSVAGNSYNEQFF. In DNA form, the CDR3 reads TGTGCCAGCAGCGTAGCCGGGAACTCCTACAATGAGCAGTTCTTC. The rearrangement links TRBV9 to TRBJ2-1, with D possibly being TRBD2 (5 bases). Germline V gives CDR1 SGDLS, CDR2 YYNGEE. V gave up 0 bases and J gave up 0 bases, with 7 bases separating them. CDR3 size: 15 residues.